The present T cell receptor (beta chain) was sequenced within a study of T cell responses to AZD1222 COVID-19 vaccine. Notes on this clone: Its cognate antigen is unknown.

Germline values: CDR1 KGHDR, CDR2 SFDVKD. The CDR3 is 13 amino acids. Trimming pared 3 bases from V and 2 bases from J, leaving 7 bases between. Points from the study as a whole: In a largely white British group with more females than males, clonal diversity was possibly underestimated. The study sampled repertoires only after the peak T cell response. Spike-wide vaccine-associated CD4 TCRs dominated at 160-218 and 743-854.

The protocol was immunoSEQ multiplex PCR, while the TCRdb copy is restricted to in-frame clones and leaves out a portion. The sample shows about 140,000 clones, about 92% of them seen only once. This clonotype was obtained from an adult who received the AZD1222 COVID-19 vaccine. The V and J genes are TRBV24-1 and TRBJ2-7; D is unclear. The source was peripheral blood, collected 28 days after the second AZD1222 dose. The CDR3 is CATSDSQAYEQYF. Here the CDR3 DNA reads TGTGCCACCAGTGATAGCCAAGCCTACGAGCAGTACTTC.